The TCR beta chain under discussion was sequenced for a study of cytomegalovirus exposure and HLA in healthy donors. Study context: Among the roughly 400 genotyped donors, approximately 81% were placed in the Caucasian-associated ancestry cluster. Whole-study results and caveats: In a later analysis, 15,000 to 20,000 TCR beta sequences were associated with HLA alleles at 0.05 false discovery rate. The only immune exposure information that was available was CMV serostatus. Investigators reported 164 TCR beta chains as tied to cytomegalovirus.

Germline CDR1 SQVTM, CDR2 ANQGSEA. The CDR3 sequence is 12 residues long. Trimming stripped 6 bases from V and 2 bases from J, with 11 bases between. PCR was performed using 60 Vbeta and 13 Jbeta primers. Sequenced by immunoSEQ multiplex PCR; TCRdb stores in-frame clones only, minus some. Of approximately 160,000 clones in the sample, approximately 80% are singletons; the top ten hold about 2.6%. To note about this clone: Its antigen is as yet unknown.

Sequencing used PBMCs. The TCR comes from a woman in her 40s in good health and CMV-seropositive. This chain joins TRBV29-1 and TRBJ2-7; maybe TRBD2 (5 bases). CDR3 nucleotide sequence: TGCAGCGTGGGGTCCGGGACCTACGAGCAGTACTTC. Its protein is CSVGSGTYEQYF.